The next 6 T cell receptor beta chains were all read from a single sample in a study of EBV T-cell therapy then PD-1 blockade in nasopharyngeal carcinoma. The data were produced by immunoSEQ multiplex PCR, yet TCRdb's version contains in-frame clones alone and is incomplete. The sample contains fewer than 25,000 clones, about 86% of which appear only once. Time point: 266 days after commencement of treatment, after nivolumab therapy. This sample's treatment: AdE1-LMPpoly-expanded autologous EBV-specific T-cell therapy followed by anti-PD-1 nivolumab. No antigen is known for these receptors. This sample comprised CD8+ T cells from blood, obtained around day 270 from a patient whose treatment included autologous EBV-specific T cells and nivolumab. All receptors derive from a man in his forties with nasopharyngeal carcinoma.

J is TRBJ1-6 and V is TRBV27; D perhaps matches TRBD1 (5 bases). V shed 2 bases and J shed 6 bases, with 14 bases lying between them. The CDR3 spans 16 residues. Germline CDR1 and CDR2: MNHEY and SMNVEV (reference sequence). CDR3 in DNA: TGTGCCAGCAGTTTACTGGACACAAGAGGTAATTCACCCCTCCACTTT. Protein product: CASSLLDTRGNSPLHF.

CDR3 protein: CSVEDRGAGYGYTF. For the CDR3, the DNA is TGCAGCGTTGAAGATCGGGGGGCCGGCTATGGCTACACCTTC. The V and J genes are TRBV29-1 and TRBJ1-2, with D possibly matching TRBD1 (6 bases). Trimming took 0 bases from V and 4 from J, leaving 12 bases between them. The length of the CDR3 is 14 residues. Germline-derived CDR1 and CDR2 are SQVTM and ANQGSEA.

The sample holds one count of this clone. The rearrangement links TRBV12-5 to TRBJ1-1, with 11 bases lining up with TRBD1. This CDR3 contains 19 residues. Germline V gives CDR1 LGHNT, CDR2 FRNRAP. With 0 bases clipped from V and 4 bases from J, the junction kept 13 bases outside the gene matches. DNA of the CDR3: TGTGCTAGTGGTTTGGTACTTTCGGGACAGGGGGTCCGGAGCACTGAAGCTTTCTTT. Protein product: CASGLVLSGQGVRSTEAFF. Based on the CDR3 plus reference TRBV12-5 and TRBJ1-1, the full variable domain is DARVTQTPRHKVTEMGQEVTMRCQPILGHNTVFWYRQTMMQGLELLAYFRNRAPLDDSGMPKDRFSAEMPDATLATLKIQPSEPRDSAVYFCASGLVLSGQGVRSTEAFFGQGTRLTVV.

J is TRBJ2-3 and V is TRBV7-9, with a tentative D call TRBD2 (6 bases). The CDR3 loop spans 15 amino acids. V was cut by 5 bases and J by 0 bases, with 12 bases left in between. CDR1 and CDR2 from the germline V gene are SEHNR and FQNEAQ (reference sequence). CDR3 in amino acids: CASSISGFSTDTQYF. CDR3 nucleotides: TGTGCCAGCAGCATTAGCGGATTTAGCACAGATACGCAGTATTTT. Supplemented by reference TRBV7-9 and TRBJ2-3, the full variable domain reads DTGVSQNPRHKITKRGQNVTFRCDPISEHNRLYWYRQTLGQGPEFLTYFQNEAQLEKSRLLSDRFSAERPKGSFSTLEIQRTEQGDSAMYLCASSISGFSTDTQYFGPGTRLTVL.

The J gene is TRBJ2-1, the V gene TRBV11-2, with 10 bases fitting TRBD2. CDR3 size: 18 residues. V dropped 2 bases and J dropped 0; count of bases not matched to a gene: 7. Per the germline V gene, CDR1 is SGHAT and CDR2 is FQNNGV. The CDR3 sequence is CASSLPISGGPSYNEQFF. The CDR3 DNA reads TGTGCCAGCAGCTTACCCATTAGCGGGGGGCCCTCCTACAATGAGCAGTTCTTC.

The CDR3 coding sequence is TGTGCCAGCAGCCGCGGACAGAGGGCTGAAGCTTTCTTT. Its protein is CASSRGQRAEAFF. J is TRBJ1-1 and V is TRBV7-9; possible D gene TRBD1, 6 bases. This CDR3 has 13 amino acids. V gave up 5 bases and J gave up 6 bases, with 13 bases separating them. The V gene's germline CDR1 is SEHNR and CDR2 FQNEAQ (reference sequence).